This TCR beta chain stems from a study of human T cells and chemical hapten exposure. Time point indicated: patch test 1, 2 weeks after DPC sensitization. Treatment reported: therapeutic diphenylcyclopropenone sensitization with weekly scalp DPC. How the authors handled the data: Per sample, the median was about 95,000 TCRs, with values from approximately 25,000 to 650,000. Using its own MiXCR run on the RACE reads, TCRdb lists one record per CDR3 protein. TCRdb, rather than the study authors, made the V and J calls. This table holds 150,000 to 200,000 distinct CDR3 sequences, roughly 15% found once. CDR1 and CDR2 (germline): SEHNR, FQNEAQ (reference sequence). The CDR3 spans 18 residues. Deletions cut 4 bases from V and 1 base from J, with 21 bases between.

The clonotype originates from a woman between 25 and 40 years old with alopecia areata. Some clones in this sample may be carry-over from other donors' samples. The V call is TRBV7-9, the J call TRBJ2-3; D might be TRBD1 or TRBD2, each matching 5 bases. The specimen comprised whole blood, sampled in connection with sensitization to the hapten diphenylcyclopropenone (DPC). The CDR3 region has the DNA TGTGCCAGCAGCTCCACCGGGACCACGGGGTCGGGCACAGATACGCAGTATTTT. Amino acids: CASSSTGTTGSGTDTQYF.